The 23 T cell receptor beta chains below all came from one sample that was sequenced in a study of cytomegalovirus exposure and HLA in healthy donors. PCR was performed using 60 Vbeta and 13 Jbeta primers. The method was immunoSEQ multiplex PCR; TCRdb's version includes in-frame clones alone and lacks a portion of them. The repertoire includes under 150,000 clones, 84% of them detected once, and over 2% sits in the top ten. Specimen: PBMCs. All receptors derive from a boy between 2 and 10 years old in good health and CMV-seronegative.

The chain recombines TRBV18 with TRBJ2-1; TRBD1 agrees at 9 bases. Per the germline V gene, CDR1 is KGHSH and CDR2 is LQKENI. The CDR3 runs 14 residues. V trimming: 3 bases; J trimming: 6 bases; junction bases outside the gene matches: 3. CDR3 sequence: CASSPDRGPNEQFF. The CDR3 DNA reads as TGTGCCAGCTCACCGGACAGGGGACCCAATGAGCAGTTCTTC.

The V gene is TRBV19, the J gene TRBJ1-3; D not resolved. CDR1 LNHDA and CDR2 SQIVND come from the germline V gene (reference sequence). CDR3 length equals 17 residues. V was trimmed by 5 bases and J by 0 bases, leaving 17 bases between them. CDR3 sequence: CASSLKSPVPSGNTIYF. The CDR3, as DNA: TGTGCCAGTAGTCTAAAGTCTCCGGTGCCCTCTGGAAACACCATATATTTT.

This chain connects TRBV27 to TRBJ2-7, with D tentatively TRBD1 (6 bases). This CDR3 spans 14 amino acids. Germline assignment: CDR1 MNHEY and CDR2 SMNVEV (reference sequence). Trimming took 5 bases from V and 5 from J, leaving 16 bases between them. CDR3 region: CASSTSGVFDEQYF. The DNA of the CDR3 is TGTGCCAGCAGTACCTCAGGGGTGTTCGACGAGCAGTACTTC.

The genes are TRBV7-3 and TRBJ1-1; a weak D match, TRBD1 (5 bases). CDR1 and CDR2 from the germline V gene are SGHTA and FQGTGA. The CDR3 sequence is 15 residues long. Trimming removed 4 bases from V and 1 base from J, with 13 bases in between. In nucleotides, the CDR3 is TGTGCCAGCAGCTCGGACGGGGGGTGGAACACTGAAGCTTTCTTT. Translation: CASSSDGGWNTEAFF. Together with reference TRBV7-3 and TRBJ1-1, the CDR3 gives the full variable domain: GAGVSQTPSNKVTEKGKYVELRCDPISGHTALYWYRQSLGQGPEFLIYFQGTGAADDSGLPNDRFFAVRPEGSVSTLKIQRTERGDSAVYLCASSSDGGWNTEAFFGQGTRLTVV.

V gene TRBV7-2 combines with J gene TRBJ2-3, with 8 bases fitting TRBD2. Germline V CDR1 and CDR2: SGHTA, FQGNSA. The CDR3 runs 14 residues. Trimming took 5 bases from V and 4 from J; bases not matched to a gene: 5. CDR3 nucleotide sequence: TGTGCCAGCAGCCCGGGACTAGGTCCAGATACGCAGTATTTT. It specifies CASSPGLGPDTQYF.

The gene calls are TRBV10-3 and TRBJ1-1; the D gene is possibly TRBD1 (5 bases). Germline CDR1 and CDR2: ENHRY and SYGVKD. The V end was cut by 2 bases, the J end by 5 bases, with 12 bases between. The CDR3 runs 14 residues. DNA for the CDR3: TGTGCCATCAGTGAGGGGGGGTTTGGAACTGAAGCTTTCTTT. Translation gives CAISEGGFGTEAFF.

This clone was seen more than once but under ten times. The V and J genes are TRBV15 and TRBJ1-5, with D unclear. Trimming removed 0 bases at V and 0 bases at J, with 9 bases between. Looked up from germline, CDR1 is LNHNV and CDR2 is YYDKDF (reference sequence). This CDR3 spans 16 amino acids. Here the CDR3 reads CATSRDRRSSNQPQHF. The CDR3 DNA reads as TGTGCCACCAGCAGAGATCGACGGAGTAGCAATCAGCCCCAGCATTTT.

The rearrangement links TRBV27 to TRBJ2-6, with D possibly being TRBD2 (5 bases). The CDR3 covers 13 residues. Per germline, CDR1 MNHEY and CDR2 SMNVEV (reference sequence). Deletions cut 6 bases from V and 4 bases from J, with 7 bases between. CDR3 protein: CASRDSGANVLTF. The DNA of the CDR3 is TGTGCCAGCAGGGACTCCGGGGCCAACGTCCTGACTTTC.

The genes are TRBV18 and TRBJ1-5; 7 bases align to TRBD1. This CDR3 is 15 amino acids long. Germline CDR1 KGHSH, CDR2 LQKENI. Trimming removed 5 bases from V and 3 bases from J; junction bases left unmatched: 7. The CDR3 reads CASSGGTEHNQPQHF. The CDR3, as DNA: TGTGCCAGCTCAGGAGGGACAGAACACAATCAGCCCCAGCATTTT.

This clone has a handful of counts. The CDR3 nucleotides read TGCGCCAGCAGCGTCCTAGCGGGGGGAAACAATGAGCAGTTCTTC. It translates to CASSVLAGGNNEQFF. This chain joins TRBV5-1 and TRBJ2-1; 11 bases fit TRBD2. There are 15 residues in the CDR3. V gave up 4 bases and J gave up 5 bases; unmatched junction bases: 5. The germline V gene has CDR1 SGHRS and CDR2 YFSETQ. Supplemented by reference TRBV5-1 and TRBJ2-1, the full variable domain reads KAGVTQTPRYLIKTRGQQVTLSCSPISGHRSVSWYQQTPGQGLQFLFEYFSETQRNKGNFPGRFSGRQFSNSRSEMNVSTLELGDSALYLCASSVLAGGNNEQFFGPGTRLTVL.

The chain joins TRBV21-1 to TRBJ2-7; the table's D call TRBD1 went unverified against the DNA. TRBV21-1 counts as a pseudogene. The CDR3 contains 16 residues. The CDR3 loop reads CASSKGGRALSYEQYF. DNA for the CDR3: TGTGCCAGCAGCAAAGGGGGCAGGGCGCTTTCCTACGAGCAGTACTTC.

V usage is TRBV2 and J usage is TRBJ2-5; D unresolved. Germline-derived CDR1 and CDR2 are SNHLY and FYNNEI. V shed 8 bases and J shed 4 bases, with 14 bases lying between them. The length of the CDR3 is 13 residues. CDR3 sequence (DNA): TGTGCCAGCTCCAACCCGCCGGGAGAGACCCAGTACTTC. Translated, it gives CASSNPPGETQYF.

The chain uses TRBV9 and TRBJ2-7, with 8 bases that match TRBD1. The CDR3 is made up of 14 amino acids. Germline CDR1 is SGDLS and CDR2 is YYNGEE. Trimming cost V 10 bases and J 3 bases; bases outside gene matches: 12. CDR3 sequence reads: CASAPGTGNYEQYF. The CDR3 bases are TGTGCCTCAGCGCCCGGGACAGGCAACTACGAGCAGTACTTC.

The V and J genes are TRBV18 and TRBJ2-3, with 9 bases aligning to TRBD1. The germline CDR1 and CDR2 sequences are KGHSH and LQKENI. The CDR3 contains 15 residues. V lost 2 bases, J lost 4 bases, and 4 bases stayed unmatched. CDR3 coding DNA: TGTGCCAGCTCACCAGCGACAGGGGGTTCAGATACGCAGTATTTT. It codes for CASSPATGGSDTQYF.

This clone was seen more than once but under ten times. The chain uses TRBV6-4 and TRBJ2-1; 11 bases are shared with TRBD2. The J segment lost 8 bases and the V segment lost 4 bases, leaving 7 bases of the junction unmatched. This CDR3 is 15 amino acids long. CDR1 is MRHNA and CDR2 is SNTAGT in the germline V gene. The CDR3 region has the DNA TGTGCCAGCAGTGCATCTAGCGGGGGGACCTATGAGCAGTTCTTC. It codes for CASSASSGGTYEQFF.

The rearrangement joins TRBV10-2 to TRBJ2-3; D is possibly TRBD2 (6 bases). There are 14 residues in the CDR3. V was cut by 8 bases and J by 2 bases, with 14 bases left in between. Looked up from germline, CDR1 is WSHSY and CDR2 is SAAADI. CDR3 in amino acids: CASLLAPDTDTQYF. The CDR3 bases are TGCGCCAGCTTGCTAGCGCCAGACACAGATACGCAGTATTTT.

This clone was counted a few times. The V call is TRBV28, the J call TRBJ2-2; 9 nucleotides agree with TRBD1. This CDR3 is built from 15 residues. J was trimmed by 3 bases and V by 8 bases; bases with no gene match: 7. Germline CDR1 reads MDHEN; CDR2 reads SYDVKM. CDR3 region: CASRSGTGHTGELFF. The DNA of the CDR3 is TGTGCCAGCCGGAGCGGGACAGGGCACACCGGGGAGCTGTTTTTT.

The chain is built from TRBV2 and TRBJ1-2; D ambiguous. CDR1 is SNHLY, CDR2 FYNNEI, per germline. The CDR3 is 14 residues long. With 2 bases removed from V and 4 bases from J, the gap between germline ends came to 11 bases. In DNA, the CDR3 is TGTGCCAGCAGTGAAAGCCAGACAAGCTATGGCTACACCTTC. This translates into CASSESQTSYGYTF.

CDR3 loop: CAGYGTLTENTGELFF. The DNA for the CDR3 is TGTGCCGGCTATGGGACTCTTACCGAAAACACCGGGGAGCTGTTTTTT. This chain joins TRBV21-1 and TRBJ2-2; the table's D call, TRBD2, has no DNA check behind it. TRBV21-1 is a pseudogene. The CDR3 extends over 16 amino acids.

This chain connects TRBV6-6 to TRBJ1-1; TRBD1 matches 12 bases. There are 14 residues in the CDR3. Germline V CDR1 and CDR2: MNHNY, SVGAGI (reference sequence). Losses at the gene ends were 6 bases for V and 11 bases for J; bases not matched to a gene: 10. The CDR3 region is CASRPTGTGGDAFF. The CDR3 DNA follows: TGTGCCAGCAGACCGACCGGGACAGGGGGCGATGCTTTCTTT.

The rearrangement uses TRBV5-6 and TRBJ2-7; 9 bases line up with TRBD2. This CDR3 contains 16 residues. V shed 0 bases and J 3 bases; nucleotides not matched to a gene: 7. The germline V gene encodes CDR1 SGHDT and CDR2 YYEEEE. The CDR3 loop reads CASSLVPSGTLYEQYF. CDR3 DNA: TGTGCCAGCAGCTTGGTACCTAGCGGGACGCTCTACGAGCAGTACTTC.

This clone was seen a handful of times. This sequence joins TRBV27 and TRBJ1-1; D might be TRBD1 (5 bases). V was pared by 3 bases and J by 10 bases, with 9 bases between. Germline CDR1 is MNHEY and CDR2 is SMNVEV (reference sequence). The CDR3 is 11 amino acids. This CDR3 reads CASSLGRRAFF. The CDR3 DNA reads TGTGCCAGCAGTTTGGGGCGGAGAGCTTTCTTT.

V is TRBV28 and J is TRBJ1-5; D might be TRBD1 (5 bases). Per the germline V gene, CDR1 is MDHEN and CDR2 is SYDVKM. Between the trimmed V and J ends, which lost 3 bases and 6 bases, there was a span of 12 bases. CDR3 length: 14 amino acids. CDR3 amino acids: CASSFGGERQPQHF. In DNA, the CDR3 is TGTGCCAGCAGTTTCGGAGGGGAGCGTCAGCCCCAGCATTTT.